The rows below give T cell receptor beta chains drawn from one sample of a study of blood T cell repertoires in COVID-19. The data were produced by immunoSEQ multiplex PCR, yet TCRdb's version contains in-frame clones alone and is incomplete. This table has around 250,000 clones, 80% to 90% appearing once. Sequenced material: PBMCs or T cells enriched from blood (not recorded which). The source of these receptors is a woman aged 45-60 years who had recovered from COVID-19. The CDR3 runs from the conserved cysteine through the conserved F or W. A D gene is named only where the DNA matches it firmly. Some rows have no size entry. The others give once, few or many, or a class for an expanded clone.

clone_size d_call j_call v_call cdr3_aa cdr3_nt
NA TRBD1 TRBJ2-5 TRBV2 CASTRDRGRETQYF TGTGCCAGCACCCGGGACAGGGGTCGAGAGACCCAGTACTTC
NA TRBD1 TRBJ1-5 TRBV5-6 CASSQRQGYSNQPQHF TGTGCCAGCAGCCAAAGACAGGGCTATAGCAATCAGCCCCAGCATTTT
NA TRBD1 TRBJ2-7 TRBV5-5 CASSFGQGALEQYF TGTGCCAGCAGCTTCGGACAGGGGGCGCTCGAGCAGTACTTC
NA TRBD2 TRBJ2-1 TRBV4-1 CASMAAGGYEQFF TGCGCCAGCATGGCAGCGGGAGGGTATGAGCAGTTCTTC
NA NA TRBJ2-7 TRBV6-1 CASSDSAYEQYF TGTGCCAGCAGTGACAGTGCCTACGAGCAGTACTTC
NA NA TRBJ1-2 TRBV4-2 CASSQEQGYYGYTF TGTGCCAGCAGCCAAGAGCAGGGCTACTATGGCTACACCTTC
NA NA TRBJ1-6 TRBV7-2 CASGRGGGSPLHF TGTGCCAGCGGTCGGGGAGGAGGGTCACCCCTCCACTTT
NA TRBD2 TRBJ2-7 TRBV7-9 CASSLMGLEGEQYF TGTGCCAGCAGCTTAATGGGACTAGAGGGTGAGCAGTACTTC
NA NA TRBJ1-2 TRBV19 CASSEGTYGYTF TGTGCCAGTAGTGAGGGCACCTATGGCTACACCTTC
NA TRBD1 TRBJ1-2 TRBV18 CASSNPGQGDFGYTF TGTGCCAGCTCCAACCCGGGACAGGGTGACTTTGGCTACACCTTC
NA NA TRBJ2-7 TRBV4-2 CASSQDPLPSSYEQYF TGTGCCAGCAGCCAAGACCCCCTACCGAGCTCCTACGAGCAGTACTTC
NA NA TRBJ1-1 TRBV27 CASPPSGGHTEAFF TGTGCCAGCCCTCCGAGCGGGGGGCACACTGAAGCTTTCTTT
NA NA TRBJ1-5 TRBV12-3/TRBV12-4 CASSRDNQPQHF TGTGCCAGCAGTAGAGACAATCAGCCCCAGCATTTT
NA NA TRBJ1-2 TRBV5-1 CASSLDRTNYGYTF TGCGCCAGCAGCTTGGACAGGACCAACTATGGCTACACCTTC
NA TRBD1 TRBJ2-7 TRBV2 CASKTGGVQYF TGTGCCAGCAAGACAGGGGGGGTGCAGTACTTC
NA TRBD2 TRBJ2-3 TRBV5-1 CASSFLLAGAADTQYF TGCGCCAGCAGCTTCCTCCTAGCGGGAGCGGCAGATACGCAGTATTTT
NA TRBD1 TRBJ1-6 TRBV7-9 CASSFGTGPYPLHF TGTGCCAGCAGCTTCGGGACAGGACCTTACCCCCTCCACTTT
once NA TRBJ1-1 TRBV13 CASSSQSTEAFF TGTGCCAGCAGCTCACAGAGCACTGAAGCTTTCTTT
NA TRBD1 TRBJ1-1 TRBV5-1 CASSLGTGGLRTEAFF TGCGCCAGCAGCTTGGGGACAGGGGGCCTAAGAACTGAAGCTTTCTTT
NA NA TRBJ1-6 TRBV18 CASSPRADIANSPLHF TGTGCCAGCTCACCACGGGCGGATATAGCGAATTCACCCCTCCACTTT
few NA TRBJ1-1 TRBV5-5 CASSLGLTLNTEAFF TGTGCCAGCAGCCTAGGCCTCACCTTGAACACTGAAGCTTTCTTT